The T cell receptor beta chain described here comes from a study of chemoradiotherapy in HPV16-positive cancers (dated by TCRdb to 2021 to 2024). General notes on the study: Functional T-cell assays on cells from two HPV16-positive patients defined candidate HPV-specific T-cell clones and common TCR motifs. The study set out to ask whether T-cell immunity against the HPV oncoproteins E6 and E7 changes over the course of chemoradiotherapy and whether that immunity affects survival. Next, the candidate HPV-specific TCRs and motifs were followed in TCR repertoires from around 91 patients with HPV-related cancers.

Spanning cysteine to phenylalanine, the CDR3 consists of 16 amino acids. The entry retains the CDR3 DNA only, 48 bases that are in frame from base 1. CDR1 and CDR2 are read off the germline V gene as SGDLS and YYNGEE. Ends trimmed: V by 4 bases, J by 1 base; bases unmatched to a gene: 10. The receptor library was made with the immunoSEQ multiplex PCR assay. The table comes from immuneACCESS by way of TCRdb, which keeps in-frame sequences with V and J called. Part of the clones is missing from these tables; in studies checked, under half for an unresolved V gene and the rest for unknown reasons. The sample contains about 1,800 clones, about 82% of them found a single time. The ten top clones hold over 8% of the sample. Broad study findings and their caveats: The survival association was reported for HPV16-positive patients, and the functional definition of HPV-specific T cells was derived from only a couple of HPV16-positive patients. Among HPV16-positive patients, expansion of HPV-responsive T cells during chemoradiotherapy was associated with better recurrence-free survival. Expansion of candidate HPV-specific clones and E7-related TCR motifs was observed in the tumor microenvironment during treatment, whereas no such expansion was observed for non-HPV-specific T cells.

Repertoires were sampled repeatedly over the course of chemoradiotherapy, so clonal expansion could be followed in the tumor microenvironment. In the case of this clone: No cognate antigen has been identified for it. Base qualities are missing; no much larger clone stands one base away.

The source of this sequence is a human donor with HPV-associated anogenital cancer. The input for sequencing was tumor tissue, taken from a patient who underwent chemoradiotherapy. This chain is built from TRBV9 and TRBJ2-7, with TRBD2 identical over 8 junction bases. The CDR3 region has the sequence CASSSEGTSGSYEQYF. The base sequence is TGTGCCAGCAGCTCGGAGGGAACTAGCGGATCCTACGAGCAGTACTTC.